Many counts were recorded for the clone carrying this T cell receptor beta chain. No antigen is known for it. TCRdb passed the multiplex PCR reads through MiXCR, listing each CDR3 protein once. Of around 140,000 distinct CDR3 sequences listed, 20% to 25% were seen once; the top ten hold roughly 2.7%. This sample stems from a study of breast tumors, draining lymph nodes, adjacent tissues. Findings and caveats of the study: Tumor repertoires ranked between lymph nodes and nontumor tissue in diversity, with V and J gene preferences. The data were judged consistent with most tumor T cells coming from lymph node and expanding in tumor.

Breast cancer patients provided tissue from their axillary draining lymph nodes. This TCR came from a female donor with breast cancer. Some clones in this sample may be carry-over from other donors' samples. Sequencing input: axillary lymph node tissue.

The CDR3 DNA sequence: TGTGCCAGCACCCCCAAGGGGTTATCACCCGGAGAGACCCAGTACTTC. This translates into CASTPKGLSPGETQYF. The chain joins TRBV5-6 to TRBJ2-5; D may be TRBD1 (5 bases). V lost 6 bases and J lost 4, with 22 bases in between. The CDR3 length is 16 residues. Per the germline V gene, CDR1 is SGHDT and CDR2 is YYEEEE.